The clone carrying this T cell receptor beta chain showed up just a few times. The CDR3 is 14 residues long. The germline V and J ends were trimmed by 0 bases and 4 bases, with 10 bases remaining between them. Germline CDR1 reads SGDLS; CDR2 reads YYNGEE. TCRdb ran MiXCR on the 5' RACE reads and lists one entry per CDR3 protein. The table has 25,000 to 35,000 distinct CDR3 sequences, around 5.8% seen once; the top ten hold 5.3%. The data stem from a study of early T cells in non-severe SARS-CoV-2 infection. The material sequenced was whole blood. The chain links TRBV9 to TRBJ1-1; D not certain. The TCR originated in an adult who was a healthcare worker with PCR-confirmed SARS-CoV-2 infection or an uninfected control (not recorded which). The CDR3 DNA is TGTGCCAGCAGCGTAGCGGGGATGAGCACTGAAGCTTTCTTT. Amino acid sequence: CASSVAGMSTEAFF.